The 32 T cell receptor beta chains below come from one sample, sequenced in a study of CD8 T cells in ankylosing spondylitis (TCRdb year 2017). Library method: 5' RACE. The sample was run on an Illumina HiSeq 2500. Using fastp at Q25 and MiXCR, TCRdb reprocessed the public reads and kept productive beta chains. Duplicate CDR3 protein sequences are folded into a single record with the most common DNA and genes. The sample yields about 140,000 distinct CDR3 sequences; just under 7.5% were counted once. Around an eighth of the sample rests with the top ten. Material: blood, either unsorted or a sorted T cell fraction (not recorded which). The receptors come from a female donor with ankylosing spondylitis or in good health (not recorded which).

DNA for the CDR3: TGTGCCAGTAGTATGGGTCAGGGTGCCTCCTACGAGCAGTACTTC. Translating gives CASSMGQGASYEQYF. This chain joins TRBV19 and TRBJ2-7; D may be TRBD1 (5 bases). CDR1 is LNHDA and CDR2 is SQIVND in the germline V gene (reference sequence). Trimming pared 3 bases from V and 0 bases from J, leaving 12 bases between. The CDR3 runs 15 residues.

This clonotype was detected many times. This chain links TRBV18 with TRBJ1-5; D is undetermined. V gave up 3 bases and J gave up 4 bases, with 7 bases separating them. CDR1 is KGHSH, CDR2 LQKENI, per germline. CDR3 length: 13 residues. The CDR3 is CASSPGVNQPQHF. The CDR3 region has the DNA TGTGCCAGCTCACCGGGCGTTAATCAGCCCCAGCATTTT.

This clonotype was counted at least ten times. V and J are TRBV20-1 and TRBJ2-1, with TRBD2 matching over 14 bases. The CDR3 is 18 residues long. The ends lost 5 bases at V and 8 bases at J; junction bases unmatched: 17. The V gene's germline CDR1 is DFQATT and CDR2 SNEGSKA (reference sequence). CDR3: CSAPRTSGGWLIGDEQFF. Here the CDR3 DNA reads TGCAGTGCTCCTAGGACTAGCGGGGGGTGGCTAATCGGGGATGAGCAGTTCTTC.

This clonotype was recorded a few times. The CDR3 region is CAWSFASGYTF. CDR3 in DNA: TGTGCCTGGAGTTTTGCGTCTGGCTACACCTTC. The rearrangement uses TRBV30 and TRBJ1-2; unclear D gene. This CDR3 region has 11 residues. Per germline, CDR1 GTSNPN and CDR2 SVGIG (reference sequence). V was cut by 2 bases and J by 7 bases, with 8 bases left in between.

Many counts were recorded for this clonotype. This chain uses TRBV6-1 with TRBJ2-6; TRBD2 is a possible D gene (5 bases). Between the trimmed V and J ends, which lost 4 bases and 2 bases, there was a span of 15 bases. CDR1 and CDR2 from the germline V gene are MNHNS and SASEGT. The CDR3 extends over 17 amino acids. The CDR3 loop is CASSAYGRGAGANVLTF. CDR3 DNA: TGTGCCAGCAGTGCTTACGGCCGGGGAGCTGGGGCCAACGTCCTGACTTTC.

The V call is TRBV19, the J call TRBJ2-2; 7 bases align to TRBD1. Germline-derived CDR1 and CDR2 are LNHDA and SQIVND (reference sequence). The CDR3 runs 16 residues. The V segment lost 6 bases and the J segment 3 bases; nucleotides outside the gene matches: 10. This chain's CDR3 is CASSSRGSRDTGELFF. The CDR3 nucleotides read TGTGCCAGTAGCTCCAGGGGGTCGAGGGACACCGGGGAGCTGTTTTTT.

This clonotype was recorded at least ten times. The chain has TRBV20-1 and TRBJ2-1; a possible D gene is TRBD1 (6 bases). V lost 4 bases and J 10 bases, leaving 17 bases between the germline ends. CDR3 size: 13 residues. Per the germline V gene, CDR1 is DFQATT and CDR2 is SNEGSKA (reference sequence). The CDR3 protein is CSAMRPRGYEQFF. The CDR3 DNA is TGCAGTGCTATGAGGCCCAGGGGTTACGAGCAGTTCTTC.

This clonotype came up many times. The chain couples TRBV6-5 to TRBJ2-6; no reliable D call. This CDR3 comprises 15 residues. CDR1 and CDR2 (germline): MNHEY, SVGAGI. V lost 1 base and J 0 bases, leaving 4 bases between the germline ends. CDR3 DNA sequence: TGTGCCAGCAGTTACTTAAGCTCTGGGGCCAACGTCCTGACTTTC. Protein: CASSYLSSGANVLTF.

This clonotype was seen a handful of times. This sequence joins TRBV9 and TRBJ2-7; D perhaps matches TRBD2 (6 bases). Germline CDR1 and CDR2: SGDLS and YYNGEE. The CDR3 runs to 15 residues. V lost 4 bases, J lost 3 bases, and 17 bases lay in between. CDR3 sequence: CASSPGLRDLYEQYF. CDR3 DNA sequence: TGTGCCAGCAGCCCTGGATTGCGGGACCTCTACGAGCAGTACTTC.

There are many counts of this clonotype. The chain combines TRBV19 with TRBJ1-1, with TRBD1 matching 7 bases. CDR1 is LNHDA and CDR2 is SQIVND in the germline V gene (reference sequence). The V gene end was trimmed by 8 bases and the J gene end by 4 bases; junction bases not matched to a gene: 4. The CDR3 is 12 residues long. CDR3 residues: CASSRDSTEAFF. The CDR3 nucleotides read TGTGCCAGTTCCAGGGACAGCACTGAAGCTTTCTTT.

A few counts support this clonotype. The V call is TRBV7-2, the J call TRBJ2-7; 7 nucleotides line up with TRBD2. This CDR3 has 14 amino acids. J gave up 1 base and V 11 bases, and 11 bases lay outside the gene matches. Germline V lookup: CDR1 SGHTA, CDR2 FQGNSA. The CDR3 loop is CASGSGPLSYEQYF. The CDR3 region has the DNA TGTGCCTCCGGTAGCGGGCCTCTATCCTACGAGCAGTACTTC.

The sample holds many counts of this clonotype. The V and J genes are TRBV29-1 and TRBJ1-5; D is perhaps TRBD1 (6 bases). Looked up from germline, CDR1 is SQVTM and CDR2 is ANQGSEA. The CDR3 length is 14 residues. V shed 4 bases and J shed 6 bases, with 16 bases lying between them. The CDR3 loop is CSVGERGVSQPQHF. The CDR3 coding sequence is TGCAGCGTTGGTGAGAGGGGGGTGAGTCAGCCCCAGCATTTT. The full variable domain, with the rest looked up from reference TRBV29-1 and TRBJ1-5, is SAVISQKPSRDICQRGTSLTIQCQVDSQVTMMFWYRQQPGQSLTLIATANQGSEATYESGFVIDKFPISRPNLTFSTLTVSNMSPEDSSIYLCSVGERGVSQPQHFGDGTRLSIL.

This clonotype has ten or more counts. This CDR3 reads CASSLGQGSEQYF. CDR3 bases: TGCGCCAGCAGCTTAGGACAGGGATCCGAGCAGTACTTC. The chain uses TRBV5-1 and TRBJ2-7; 8 positions match TRBD1. The CDR3 loop spans 13 amino acids. The germline CDR1 and CDR2 sequences are SGHRS and YFSETQ. With V trimmed by 2 bases and J by 6 bases, 4 bases remained unmatched.

This clonotype was counted many times. The V gene is TRBV3-1, the J gene TRBJ1-1; D remains unclear. Germline loops: CDR1 LGHDT, CDR2 YNNKEL (reference sequence). CDR3 length: 13 amino acids. Trimming pared 2 bases from V and 2 bases from J, leaving 6 bases between. The DNA of the CDR3 is TGTGCCAGCAGCCAATTCGGCAACACTGAAGCTTTCTTT. Its protein product is CASSQFGNTEAFF.

This clonotype was found many times. V and J are TRBV12-3 or TRBV12-4 and TRBJ1-1; no clear D gene. The V end lost 6 bases, the J end lost 4 bases, and 12 bases lay between the germline ends. This CDR3 comprises 13 residues. The CDR3 region is CASSPTRGTEAFF. For the CDR3, the DNA is TGTGCCAGCAGCCCAACCCGGGGCACTGAAGCTTTCTTT.

This clonotype was counted a few times. In DNA form, the CDR3 reads TGTGCCAGCTCACCAATGCCAATGAACACTGAAGCTTTCTTT. It codes for CASSPMPMNTEAFF. The V and J genes are TRBV18 and TRBJ1-1; D unclear. There are 14 residues in the CDR3. Trimming took off 2 bases at V and 0 bases at J, with 7 bases between the two ends. Germline CDR1 reads KGHSH; CDR2 reads LQKENI.

This clonotype has just a few counts. This chain connects TRBV6-1 to TRBJ2-5; 7 positions agree with TRBD1. CDR3 size: 14 residues. The germline V gene encodes CDR1 MNHNS and CDR2 SASEGT. The V gene end was trimmed by 5 bases and the J gene end by 5 bases; junction bases not matched to a gene: 8. CDR3 nucleotide sequence: TGTGCCAGCAGTCAAGGGGGCGCGCAGGAGACCCAGTACTTC. It translates to CASSQGGAQETQYF.

This clonotype came up many times. The chain joins TRBV12-3 or TRBV12-4 to TRBJ1-1, with D tentatively TRBD1 (5 bases). This CDR3 contains 14 residues. V lost 7 bases, J lost 0 bases, and 12 bases lay in between. CDR3 in amino acids: CASTLGQVNTEAFF. In DNA, the CDR3 is TGTGCCAGCACCTTGGGGCAGGTGAACACTGAAGCTTTCTTT.

The rearrangement links TRBV7-9 to TRBJ1-4; weak D call: TRBD1 (5 bases). The CDR3 consists of 14 residues. Trimming removed 0 bases at V and 11 bases at J, with 13 bases between. Germline V gene sequence: CDR1 SEHNR, CDR2 FQNEAQ (reference sequence). The DNA of the CDR3 is TGTGCCAGCAGCTTAGCAGGGGCCAATATCAAACTGTTTTTT. Translating gives CASSLAGANIKLFF.

This clonotype showed up many times. DNA for the CDR3: TGTGCCAGCAGCCACCCGGACAGATACGAGCAGTACTTC. Protein product: CASSHPDRYEQYF. The V gene is TRBV6-6, the J gene TRBJ2-7; D perhaps matches TRBD1 (6 bases). V shed 6 bases and J shed 4 bases, with 13 bases lying between them. The CDR3 totals 13 residues. In germline, CDR1 is MNHNY, CDR2 SVGAGI (reference sequence).

This chain links TRBV7-6 with TRBJ2-1; 9 bases line up with TRBD1. Germline assignment: CDR1 SGHVS and CDR2 FNYEAQ. The CDR3 has 15 residues. J was trimmed by 8 bases and V by 2 bases; bases with no gene match: 7. The CDR3 coding sequence is TGTGCCAGCAGCTTATCTGGACAGGGGAGGGATGAGCAGTTCTTC. Translation: CASSLSGQGRDEQFF.

This chain uses TRBV4-2 with TRBJ2-3; 8 bases map to TRBD1. Germline lookup yields CDR1 LGHNA and CDR2 YNFKEQ. The CDR3 runs to 16 residues. V lost 0 bases and J lost 6; bases outside the gene matches: 8. The DNA for the CDR3 is TGTGCCAGCAGCCAAGATCGGCAGGGGGCTTATGATACGCAGTATTTT. Amino acids: CASSQDRQGAYDTQYF.

This clonotype came up many times. The chain combines TRBV20-1 with TRBJ1-1; no definite D call. V lost 0 bases and J 1 base, leaving 18 bases between the germline ends. Germline V gene data show CDR1 as DFQATT and CDR2 as SNEGSKA (reference sequence). The CDR3 covers 17 residues. The CDR3 here is CSARDMGPKGSNTEAFF. In DNA form, the CDR3 reads TGCAGTGCTAGAGATATGGGTCCCAAGGGCTCGAACACTGAAGCTTTCTTT.

At least ten counts were recorded for this clonotype. The chain uses TRBV11-2 and TRBJ1-5; 9 nucleotides agree with TRBD1. This CDR3 is 16 amino acids long. V trimming: 4 bases; J trimming: 1 base; junction bases outside the gene matches: 5. The germline gives CDR1 SGHAT, CDR2 FQNNGV. The CDR3 loop is CASSSIDRGSNQPQHF. The CDR3 region has the DNA TGTGCCAGCAGCTCCATCGACAGGGGGAGCAATCAGCCCCAGCATTTT.

This clonotype was seen ten or more times. The chain uses TRBV20-1 and TRBJ1-5, with no clear D. CDR1 and CDR2 from the germline V gene are DFQATT and SNEGSKA (reference sequence). Trimming shortened V by 4 bases and J by 2 bases, and 9 bases separated the two germline ends. This CDR3 is 13 amino acids long. The CDR3 region is CSATRARNQPQHF. The CDR3 DNA follows: TGCAGTGCTACCCGGGCCCGCAATCAGCCCCAGCATTTT.

Many counts were recorded for this clonotype. CDR3 DNA sequence: TGCAGTGCTAGCCTGGGACGGACGAACACTGAAGCTTTCTTT. It yields the protein CSASLGRTNTEAFF. The rearrangement uses TRBV20-1 and TRBJ1-1; a weak D match, TRBD1 (5 bases). Trimming pared 3 bases from V and 1 base from J, leaving 12 bases between. The CDR3 length is 14 residues. The V gene's germline CDR1 is DFQATT and CDR2 SNEGSKA (reference sequence).

This clonotype was observed at least ten times. This chain uses TRBV12-3 or TRBV12-4 with TRBJ2-1; the match to TRBD1 covers 11 bases. The length of the CDR3 is 15 residues. With 4 bases clipped from V and 8 bases from J, the junction kept 7 bases outside the gene matches. The CDR3 is CASSSGTGGFDEQFF. The CDR3 DNA reads TGTGCCAGCAGTTCCGGGACAGGGGGTTTCGATGAGCAGTTCTTC.

This clonotype occurred many times. CDR3 sequence reads: CASSWGSTYGYTF. DNA of the CDR3: TGTGCCAGCAGCTGGGGCTCGACCTATGGCTACACCTTC. The chain employs TRBV6-1 and TRBJ1-2; the D gene is possibly TRBD1 (5 bases). This CDR3 has 13 amino acids. V was pared by 6 bases and J by 4 bases, with 12 bases between. The germline gives CDR1 MNHNS, CDR2 SASEGT.

This clonotype was picked up many times. The chain has TRBV5-1 and TRBJ2-2, with 8 bases fitting TRBD1. With 4 bases clipped from V and 6 bases from J, the junction kept 5 bases outside the gene matches. CDR1 and CDR2 from the germline V gene are SGHRS and YFSETQ. The CDR3 is 14 residues long. CDR3 DNA sequence: TGCGCCAGCAGCGATGGACAGGGCGCCGGGGAGCTGTTTTTT. As protein: CASSDGQGAGELFF.

This clonotype was counted a few times. The gene calls are TRBV7-2 and TRBJ2-2; 8 nucleotides agree with TRBD2. Trimming cost V 4 bases and J 6 bases; bases outside gene matches: 4. Germline V gene data show CDR1 as SGHTA and CDR2 as FQGNSA. This CDR3 comprises 14 residues. CDR3 sequence reads: CASSSGGVPGELFF. DNA for the CDR3: TGTGCCAGCAGCTCCGGGGGGGTCCCCGGGGAGCTGTTTTTT.

This clonotype was picked up many times. The chain carries TRBV5-1 and TRBJ1-5; tentatively, D is TRBD1 (5 bases). CDR1 and CDR2 (germline): SGHRS, YFSETQ. Trimming cost V 0 bases and J 3 bases, with 10 bases left between them. The CDR3 spans 15 residues. The CDR3 here is CASSLDRSPNQPQHF. The DNA of the CDR3 is TGCGCCAGCAGCTTGGACAGGAGCCCCAATCAGCCCCAGCATTTT.

This clonotype showed up many times. The chain employs TRBV3-1 and TRBJ1-1, with D hard to call. The germline V and J ends were trimmed by 3 bases and 3 bases, with 11 bases remaining between them. Germline-derived CDR1 and CDR2 are LGHDT and YNNKEL (reference sequence). The CDR3 has 14 amino acids. The CDR3 bases are TGTGCCAGCAGCCATAAAGGTGGGGACACTGAAGCTTTCTTT. It specifies CASSHKGGDTEAFF.